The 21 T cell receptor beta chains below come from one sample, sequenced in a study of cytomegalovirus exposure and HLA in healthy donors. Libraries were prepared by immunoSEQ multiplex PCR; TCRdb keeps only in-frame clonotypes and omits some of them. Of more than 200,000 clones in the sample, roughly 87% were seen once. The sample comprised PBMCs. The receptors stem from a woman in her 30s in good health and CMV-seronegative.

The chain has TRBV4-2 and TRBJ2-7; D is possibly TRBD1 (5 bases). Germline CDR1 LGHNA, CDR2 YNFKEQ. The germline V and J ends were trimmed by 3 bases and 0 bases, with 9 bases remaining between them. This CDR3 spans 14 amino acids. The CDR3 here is CASSQTVSSYEQYF. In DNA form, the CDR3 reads TGTGCCAGCAGCCAGACAGTCTCCTCCTACGAGCAGTACTTC.

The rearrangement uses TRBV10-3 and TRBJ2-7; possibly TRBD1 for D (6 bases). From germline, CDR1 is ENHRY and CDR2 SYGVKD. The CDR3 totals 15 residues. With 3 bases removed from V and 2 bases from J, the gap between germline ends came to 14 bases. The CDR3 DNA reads TGTGCCATCAGTGATGCCCGGGACAAGACCTACGAGCAGTACTTC. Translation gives CAISDARDKTYEQYF.

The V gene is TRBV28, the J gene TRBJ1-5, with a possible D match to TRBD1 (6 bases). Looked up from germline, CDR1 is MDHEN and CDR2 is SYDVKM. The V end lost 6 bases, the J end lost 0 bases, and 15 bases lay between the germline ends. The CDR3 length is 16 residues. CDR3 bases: TGTGCCAGCAGCCTAACAGGGCTCTATAGCAATCAGCCCCAGCATTTT. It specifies CASSLTGLYSNQPQHF.

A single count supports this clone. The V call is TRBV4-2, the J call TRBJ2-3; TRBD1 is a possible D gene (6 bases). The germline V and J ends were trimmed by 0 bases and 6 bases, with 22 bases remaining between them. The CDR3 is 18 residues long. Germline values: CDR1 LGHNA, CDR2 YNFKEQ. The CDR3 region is CASSQEGVGGGLVDTQYF. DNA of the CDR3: TGTGCCAGCAGCCAAGAGGGTGTAGGGGGTGGGTTAGTGGATACGCAGTATTTT.

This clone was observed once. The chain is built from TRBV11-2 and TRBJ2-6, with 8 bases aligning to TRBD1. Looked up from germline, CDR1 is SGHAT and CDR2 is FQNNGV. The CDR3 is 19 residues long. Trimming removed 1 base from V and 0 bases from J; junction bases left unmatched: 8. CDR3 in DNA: TGTGCCAGCAGCTTAGTCCGGACAGGGCCATTCTCTGGGGCCAACGTCCTGACTTTC. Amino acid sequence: CASSLVRTGPFSGANVLTF. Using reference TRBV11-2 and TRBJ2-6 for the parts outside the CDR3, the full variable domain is EAGVAQSPRYKIIEKRQSVAFWCNPISGHATLYWYQQILGQGPKLLIQFQNNGVVDDSQLPKDRFSAERLKGVDSTLKIQPAKLEDSAVYLCASSLVRTGPFSGANVLTFGAGSRLTVL.

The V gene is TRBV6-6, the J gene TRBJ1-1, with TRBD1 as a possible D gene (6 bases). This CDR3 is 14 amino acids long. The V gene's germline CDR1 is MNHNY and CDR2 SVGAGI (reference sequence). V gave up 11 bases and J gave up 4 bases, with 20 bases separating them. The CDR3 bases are TGTGCCTGCGCTCGTGGGGACACGACCACTGAAGCTTTCTTT. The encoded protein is CACARGDTTTEAFF.

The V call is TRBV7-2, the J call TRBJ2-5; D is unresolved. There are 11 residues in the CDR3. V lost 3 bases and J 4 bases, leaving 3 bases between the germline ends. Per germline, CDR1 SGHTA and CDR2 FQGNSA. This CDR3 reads CASSFVETQYF. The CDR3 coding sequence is TGTGCCAGCAGCTTCGTAGAGACCCAGTACTTC.

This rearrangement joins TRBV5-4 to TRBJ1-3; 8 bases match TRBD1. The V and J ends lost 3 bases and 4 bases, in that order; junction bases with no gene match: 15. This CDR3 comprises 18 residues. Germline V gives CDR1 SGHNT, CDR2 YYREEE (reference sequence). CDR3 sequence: CASSSLGSQGAVGNTIYF. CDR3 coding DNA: TGTGCCAGCAGCTCCTTGGGATCTCAGGGGGCAGTAGGAAACACCATATATTTT.

The CDR3 DNA is TGTGCCAGCTCTCTGGGCGATGAGCAGTTCTTC. Protein sequence: CASSLGDEQFF. V and J are TRBV27 and TRBJ2-1; D remains unclear. CDR1 and CDR2 (germline): MNHEY, SMNVEV (reference sequence). Trimming removed 8 bases at V and 8 bases at J, with 10 bases between. The CDR3 sequence is 11 residues long.

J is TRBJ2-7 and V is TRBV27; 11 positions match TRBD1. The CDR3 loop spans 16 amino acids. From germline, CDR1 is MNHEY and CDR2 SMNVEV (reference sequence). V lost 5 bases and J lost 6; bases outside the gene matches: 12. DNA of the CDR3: TGTGCCAGCAGTACCCTGTGGACAGGGGGCTCGTCCGAGCAGTACTTC. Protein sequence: CASSTLWTGGSSEQYF.

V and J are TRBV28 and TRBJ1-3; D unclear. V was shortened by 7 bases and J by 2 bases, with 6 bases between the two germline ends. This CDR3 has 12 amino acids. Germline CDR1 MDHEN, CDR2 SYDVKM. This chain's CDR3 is CASKIPGNTIYF. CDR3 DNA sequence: TGTGCCAGCAAGATCCCTGGAAACACCATATATTTT.

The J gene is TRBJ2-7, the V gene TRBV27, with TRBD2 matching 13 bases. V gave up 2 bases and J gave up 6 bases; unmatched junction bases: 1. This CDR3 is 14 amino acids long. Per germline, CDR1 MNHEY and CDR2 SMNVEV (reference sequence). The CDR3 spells CASSLRTSGSEQYF. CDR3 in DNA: TGTGCCAGCAGTTTAAGGACTAGCGGGAGCGAGCAGTACTTC.

The CDR3: CASSEFPFYSSTDTQYF. CDR3 DNA: TGTGCCAGCAGTGAATTTCCCTTTTATTCTAGCACAGATACGCAGTATTTT. The rearrangement uses TRBV2 and TRBJ2-3, with D unresolved. Germline CDR1 reads SNHLY; CDR2 reads FYNNEI. The CDR3 is 17 amino acids. The V end was cut by 2 bases, the J end by 0 bases, with 15 bases between.

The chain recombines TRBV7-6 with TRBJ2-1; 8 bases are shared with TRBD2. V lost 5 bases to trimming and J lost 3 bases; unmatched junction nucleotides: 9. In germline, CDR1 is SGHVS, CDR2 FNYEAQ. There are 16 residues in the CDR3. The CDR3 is CASSKKAGDDYNEQFF. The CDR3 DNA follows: TGTGCCAGCAGCAAGAAAGCGGGAGATGACTACAATGAGCAGTTCTTC.

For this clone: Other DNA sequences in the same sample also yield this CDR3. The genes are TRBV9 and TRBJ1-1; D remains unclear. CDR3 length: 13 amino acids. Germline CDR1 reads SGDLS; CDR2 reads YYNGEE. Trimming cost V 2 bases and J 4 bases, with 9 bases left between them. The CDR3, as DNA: TGTGCCAGCAGCGTGGGAGGGTCCACTGAAGCTTTCTTT. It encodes CASSVGGSTEAFF.

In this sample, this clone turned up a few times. CDR3 DNA sequence: TGTGCCAGTTCCTCGGATCGAAGTCAGCCCCAGCATTTT. Amino acid sequence: CASSSDRSQPQHF. The chain joins TRBV19 to TRBJ1-5; D ambiguous. CDR3 length: 13 residues. Germline loops: CDR1 LNHDA, CDR2 SQIVND (reference sequence). Trimming took 8 bases from V and 6 from J, leaving 14 bases between them.

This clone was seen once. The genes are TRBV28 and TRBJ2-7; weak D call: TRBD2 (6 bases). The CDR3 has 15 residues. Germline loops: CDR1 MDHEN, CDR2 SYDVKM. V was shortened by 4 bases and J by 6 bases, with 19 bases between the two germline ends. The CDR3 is CASSSVPGGLGEQYF. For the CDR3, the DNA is TGTGCCAGCAGTTCTGTCCCAGGAGGGTTGGGCGAGCAGTACTTC.

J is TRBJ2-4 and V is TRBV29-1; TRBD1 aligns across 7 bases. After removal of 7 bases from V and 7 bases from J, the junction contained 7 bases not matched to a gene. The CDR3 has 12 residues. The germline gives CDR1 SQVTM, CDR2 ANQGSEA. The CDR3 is CSAKGDSNIQYF. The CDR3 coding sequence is TGCAGCGCCAAAGGGGACAGTAACATTCAGTACTTC.

Here the CDR3 reads CASSRGGVRTDTQYF. The CDR3 DNA follows: TGTGCCTCGTCGCGAGGGGGAGTGAGGACAGATACGCAGTATTTT. The chain uses TRBV5-4 and TRBJ2-3; maybe TRBD1 (6 bases). The CDR3 totals 15 residues. V gave up 10 bases and J gave up 3 bases, with 21 bases separating them. Germline CDR1 is SGHNT and CDR2 is YYREEE (reference sequence).

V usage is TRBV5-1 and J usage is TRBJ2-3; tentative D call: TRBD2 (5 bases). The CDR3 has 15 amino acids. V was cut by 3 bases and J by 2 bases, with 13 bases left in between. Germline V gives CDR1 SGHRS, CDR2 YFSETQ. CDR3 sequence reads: CASSWTYDATDTQYF. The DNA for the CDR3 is TGCGCCAGCAGCTGGACTTACGATGCCACAGATACGCAGTATTTT.

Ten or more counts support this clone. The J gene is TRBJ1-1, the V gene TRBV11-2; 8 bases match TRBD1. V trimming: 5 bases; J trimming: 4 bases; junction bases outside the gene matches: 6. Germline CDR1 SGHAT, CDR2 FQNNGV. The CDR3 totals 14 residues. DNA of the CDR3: TGTGCCAGCAGCAGTGGACAGGGCCGCACTGAAGCTTTCTTT. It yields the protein CASSSGQGRTEAFF.